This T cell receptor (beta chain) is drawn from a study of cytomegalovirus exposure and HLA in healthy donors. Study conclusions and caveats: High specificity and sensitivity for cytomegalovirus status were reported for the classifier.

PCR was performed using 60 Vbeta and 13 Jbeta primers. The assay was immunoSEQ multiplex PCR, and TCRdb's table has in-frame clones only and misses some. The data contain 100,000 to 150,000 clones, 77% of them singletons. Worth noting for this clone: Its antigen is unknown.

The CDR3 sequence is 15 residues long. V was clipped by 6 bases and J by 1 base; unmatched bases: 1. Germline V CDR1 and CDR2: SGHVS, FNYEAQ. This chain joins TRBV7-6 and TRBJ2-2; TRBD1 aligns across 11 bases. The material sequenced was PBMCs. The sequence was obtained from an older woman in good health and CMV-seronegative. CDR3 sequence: CASRGQGVNTGELFF. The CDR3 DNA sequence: TGTGCCAGCAGGGGACAGGGGGTGAACACCGGGGAGCTGTTTTTT.